Reported below is one TCR beta chain. The sample is drawn from a study of blood T cell repertoires in COVID-19. Study information: Collection of acute and convalescent COVID-19 samples took place in the United States, Italy and Spain.

Per the original methods: From reference gene primer amplification, estimates of nucleated cell counts were derived. The data were produced by immunoSEQ multiplex PCR, yet TCRdb's version contains in-frame clones alone and is incomplete. V and J calls and clone size follow that table, whereas D and trimming were derived from the DNA. The sample consists of around 160,000 clones, 65% to 85% of them appearing once. Germline trimming cut 4 bases from V and 0 bases from J; bases unmatched to any gene: 6. Germline loops: CDR1 LNHDA, CDR2 SQIVND (reference sequence). CDR3 length equals 16 residues. The TCR comes from a man aged 40-49 years who had recovered from COVID-19. The sample comprised PBMCs or T cells enriched from blood (not recorded which). This chain uses TRBV19 with TRBJ2-5, with 9 nucleotides matching TRBD1. CDR3 sequence (DNA): TGTGCCAGTAGTACACCGGGACAGGGAAACCAAGAGACCCAGTACTTC. Residues: CASSTPGQGNQETQYF.